Listed here is a single T cell receptor beta chain. Its specificity is unknown. Germline V CDR1 and CDR2: SGDLS, YYNGEE. V lost 0 bases, J lost 3 bases, and 6 bases lay in between. This CDR3 is 13 amino acids long. This sample was taken from a study of OX40 agonist ivuxolimab in advanced cancers. Study-level results: Researchers report that CD8+ T cells had, on average, more expanded clones than CD4+. Both blood CD4+ and CD8+ T cells showed clonal growth by week 6 at 0.1 to 3.0 mg/kg.

Sequencing was performed with immunoSEQ multiplex PCR; in TCRdb, only in-frame clones are kept and a portion is missing. The top ten clones hold over 2% of a sample with roughly 74,000 clones, approximately 84% of them seen once. The chain is built from TRBV9 and TRBJ1-2; D not resolved. Specimen: CD4+ or CD8+ T cells sorted from blood, collected in a trial of the OX40 agonist ivuxolimab. This receptor was obtained from an adult with an advanced solid tumor such as melanoma, head and neck, liver or kidney cancer. The CDR3 DNA sequence: TGTGCCAGCAGCGTAGACCAGGACTATGGCTACACCTTC. Its translation: CASSVDQDYGYTF.